Listed below are T cell receptor beta chains from one sample, sequenced in a study of blood T cell repertoires in COVID-19. Generated by immunoSEQ multiplex PCR, the TCRdb table keeps only in-frame clones and is missing some. The profile covers fewer than 650,000 clones, with roughly 91% appearing a single time and less than 9% taken by the ten largest. Sequencing input: peripheral blood. Receptors originate from a woman aged 45-65 years with COVID-19, enrolled during active disease. Both conserved end residues are part of each CDR3. The D gene is left open where the match is weak. Clone sizes are given selectively: once, few, many, or a class where the clone is expanded.

abundance	d_gene	v_gene	j_gene	CDR3nt	CDR3aa
.	.	TRBV10-3	TRBJ1-1	TGTGCCTCCCCCGAAAGAGAAAGGGGAAGGGGTAGTACTGAAGCTTTCTTT	CASPERERGRGSTEAFF
.	TRBD1	TRBV4-2	TRBJ1-6	TGTGCCAGCAGCCTCTCAGGGGGGACAGGACCTAATTCACCCCTCCACTTT	CASSLSGGTGPNSPLHF
once	TRBD2	TRBV11-2	TRBJ2-7	TGTGCCAGCAGCTTATTTCAATCTAGCGGGGTAGGCTACGAGCAGTACTTC	CASSLFQSSGVGYEQYF
.	TRBD1	TRBV5-1	TRBJ2-1	TGCGCCAGCAGCTTCGACAGGGGGGTCTACAATGAGCAGTTCTTC	CASSFDRGVYNEQFF
.	.	TRBV5-6	TRBJ1-2	TGTGCCAGCAGCTTGGGACAGCCCCAGGGGGGCTACACCTTC	CASSLGQPQGGYTF
.	TRBD1	TRBV27	TRBJ2-7	TGTGCCAGCAAGGTAGACAGGGCGAACGAGCAGTACTTC	CASKVDRANEQYF
.	.	TRBV6-6	TRBJ1-1	TGTGCCAGCATCTATGGGGGGGACACTGAAGCTTTCTTT	CASIYGGDTEAFF
.	.	TRBV19	TRBJ2-3	TGTGCCAGTAGTTTCGGCAGGGGAATAGGGGATACGCAGTATTTT	CASSFGRGIGDTQYF
.	.	TRBV7-9	TRBJ1-1	TGTGCCACCACCCCCGGGGAGGGGACTGAAGCTTTCTTT	CATTPGEGTEAFF
.	TRBD1	TRBV4-2	TRBJ1-3	TGTGCCAGCAGCCAGCCGGGACAGACTTCTGGAAACACCATATATTTT	CASSQPGQTSGNTIYF
once	TRBD1	TRBV6-5	TRBJ1-5	TGTGCCAGCGACAGGGGGAATCAGCCCCAGCATTTT	CASDRGNQPQHF
.	.	TRBV11-1	TRBJ1-1	TGTGCCAGCAGCTTAGGACGGGGCACTGAAGCTTTCTTT	CASSLGRGTEAFF
.	.	TRBV5-4	TRBJ2-7	TGTGCCAGCAGCTTGGGTGGGGAGGCCCTCTACGAGCAGTACTTC	CASSLGGEALYEQYF
.	.	TRBV29-1	TRBJ2-6	TGCAGCGTTGATCCAGGGGACGGGGCCAACGTCCTGACTTTC	CSVDPGDGANVLTF
.	.	TRBV5-5	TRBJ2-2	TGTGCCAGCAGCTTGCTTGGGGGAGGCACCGGGGAGCTGTTTTTT	CASSLLGGGTGELFF
.	TRBD1	TRBV27	TRBJ1-5	TGTGCCAGCAGTCCTACCTCGGAGACAGGGGGCAGAAGGCAGCCCCAGCATTTT	CASSPTSETGGRRQPQHF
.	.	TRBV19	TRBJ2-6	TGTGCCAGCGACCGGGTGGCTGGGGCCAACGTCCTGACTTTC	CASDRVAGANVLTF
.	TRBD1	TRBV9	TRBJ1-3	TGTGCCAGCAGCGGCGACAGGGCCCCCAGGAACACCATATATTTT	CASSGDRAPRNTIYF
.	.	TRBV13	TRBJ2-7	TGTGCCAGCAGCTTCGCGACAGAGACCTCCTACGAGCAGTACTTC	CASSFATETSYEQYF
.	.	TRBV6-1	TRBJ1-1	TGTGCCAGCAGTGAAACAGACCTGATTACTGAAGCTTTCTTT	CASSETDLITEAFF
.	TRBD1	TRBV18	TRBJ1-5	TGTGCCAGCTCACCGGAACTACCTGACAGGGGAGGACAGCCCCAGCATTTT	CASSPELPDRGGQPQHF
.	TRBD2	TRBV6-5	TRBJ2-3	TGTGCCAGCAGTTCCCCCGGGACTAGCGGTACAGATACGCAGTATTTT	CASSSPGTSGTDTQYF
.	.	TRBV7-2	TRBJ2-3	TGTGCCAGCAGCTTAAGCGGAGCCACAGATACGCAGTATTTT	CASSLSGATDTQYF
.	.	TRBV7-2	TRBJ1-2	TGTGCCAGCAGCTTACGGGGGGATGACTATGGCTACACCTTC	CASSLRGDDYGYTF